Shown below are 29 T cell receptor beta chains from a single sample sequenced in a study of cytomegalovirus exposure and HLA in healthy donors. Amplification used 60 Vbeta primers and 13 Jbeta primers. Assay: immunoSEQ multiplex PCR; the TCRdb copy retains only in-frame clones and omits some. The top ten clones hold 4% of a sample with around 130,000 clones, approximately 80% of them seen once. The sequencing sample was made of PBMCs. The receptors were sampled from a middle-aged woman in good health and CMV-seronegative.

The chain links TRBV19 to TRBJ1-5; TRBD1 matches 10 bases. This CDR3 region has 17 residues. Germline V gene sequence: CDR1 LNHDA, CDR2 SQIVND (reference sequence). Trimming removed 8 bases from V and 4 bases from J; junction bases left unmatched: 14. This CDR3 is CASLGIRQGARNQPQHF. CDR3 DNA: TGTGCCAGTCTAGGGATTAGACAGGGGGCACGGAATCAGCCCCAGCATTTT.

In its sample, this clone was seen once. V usage is TRBV13 and J usage is TRBJ2-3, with 7 bases matching TRBD1. Germline V lookup: CDR1 PRHDT, CDR2 FYEKMQ (reference sequence). Trimming took 5 bases from V and 1 from J; bases not matched to a gene: 6. This CDR3 region has 15 residues. The CDR3 nucleotides read TGTGCCAGCAGCCCCACAGGGGTAGGCACAGATACGCAGTATTTT. It is translated as CASSPTGVGTDTQYF.

V gene TRBV28 combines with J gene TRBJ1-5; TRBD1 matches at 8 bases. With 3 bases clipped from V and 4 bases from J, the junction kept 5 bases outside the gene matches. CDR3 size: 15 residues. The germline CDR1 and CDR2 sequences are MDHEN and SYDVKM. DNA of the CDR3: TGTGCCAGCAGTTTTGTGCAGGGGGCGAATCAGCCCCAGCATTTT. This codes for CASSFVQGANQPQHF.

The rearrangement uses TRBV19 and TRBJ1-1; the D is unclear. The ends were cut back, 2 bases at V and 1 base at J, with 8 bases in the middle. Per the germline V gene, CDR1 is LNHDA and CDR2 is SQIVND (reference sequence). CDR3 size: 14 residues. The CDR3 reads CASSISTGNTEAFF. The CDR3 DNA reads TGTGCCAGTAGTATAAGTACTGGGAACACTGAAGCTTTCTTT.

The V and J genes are TRBV7-3 and TRBJ2-3, with TRBD2 identical over 13 bases. V lost 5 bases and J lost 4; bases outside the gene matches: 6. The CDR3 is 16 amino acids. Germline V gene data show CDR1 as SGHTA and CDR2 as FQGTGA. The CDR3: CASSRGLAGDADTQYF. The CDR3 DNA reads TGTGCCAGCAGCCGTGGACTAGCGGGGGATGCAGATACGCAGTATTTT.

The chain carries TRBV6-6 and TRBJ1-5; a possible D gene is TRBD1 (6 bases). Germline CDR1 MNHNY, CDR2 SVGAGI (reference sequence). Trimming cost V 5 bases and J 3 bases, with 14 bases left between them. The CDR3 sequence is 15 residues long. This CDR3 is CASSPKGGSNQPQHF. The CDR3 DNA follows: TGTGCCAGCAGTCCAAAGGGGGGGTCCAATCAGCCCCAGCATTTT.

The rearrangement links TRBV6-5 to TRBJ1-1; D gene ambiguous. Per the germline V gene, CDR1 is MNHEY and CDR2 is SVGAGI. The CDR3 runs to 14 residues. Deletions cut 6 bases from V and 0 bases from J, with 11 bases between. The CDR3 nucleotides are TGTGCCAGCAGCTTCCAGAACCTGAACACTGAAGCTTTCTTT. Its protein is CASSFQNLNTEAFF.

This rearrangement joins TRBV7-8 to TRBJ1-1, with 11 nucleotides matching TRBD1. CDR1 is SGHVS, CDR2 FQNEAQ, per germline. This CDR3 spans 16 amino acids. Trimming at V came to 0 bases and at J to 10 bases, leaving 10 bases not matched to a gene. This chain's CDR3 is CASSLAGTGGLGGAFF. For the CDR3, the DNA is TGTGCCAGCAGCTTAGCGGGGACAGGGGGTCTTGGTGGAGCTTTCTTT.

V and J are TRBV7-6 and TRBJ2-3; 10 nucleotides align to TRBD2. Germline V lookup: CDR1 SGHVS, CDR2 FNYEAQ. With 2 bases clipped from V and 1 base from J, the junction kept 9 bases outside the gene matches. The CDR3 totals 18 residues. The CDR3 DNA reads TGTGCCAGCAGCTTAAGGGCTAGCGGGAGTAAAGGCACAGATACGCAGTATTTT. Translation gives CASSLRASGSKGTDTQYF.

The V call is TRBV29-1, the J call TRBJ2-1, with D hard to call. Trimming cost V 3 bases and J 7 bases, with 7 bases left between them. Germline V CDR1 and CDR2: SQVTM, ANQGSEA. This CDR3 has 11 amino acids. As DNA, the CDR3 is TGCAGCGTTGAGAACGGTAATGAGCAGTTCTTC. Translating gives CSVENGNEQFF.

The chain employs TRBV5-1 and TRBJ2-2; 9 nucleotides match TRBD2. Losses at the gene ends were 4 bases for V and 0 bases for J; bases not matched to a gene: 7. CDR1 is SGHRS, CDR2 YFSETQ, per germline. The CDR3 loop spans 17 amino acids. The CDR3 region is CASSRRGGASNTGELFF. Written as DNA, the CDR3 is TGCGCCAGCAGCCGCCGCGGGGGGGCTTCGAACACCGGGGAGCTGTTTTTT.

The rearrangement joins TRBV6-5 to TRBJ1-2, with a weak D call TRBD1 (6 bases). V was cut by 2 bases and J by 4 bases, with 14 bases left in between. The CDR3 length is 15 residues. Germline V CDR1 and CDR2: MNHEY, SVGAGI. CDR3 nucleotides: TGTGCCAGCAGTTACCCCACAGGGCAAGGCTATGGCTACACCTTC. Translating it yields CASSYPTGQGYGYTF.

This chain links TRBV10-3 with TRBJ2-7; maybe TRBD2 (5 bases). The CDR3 has 15 residues. With 3 bases removed from V and 1 base from J, the gap between germline ends came to 13 bases. Germline assignment: CDR1 ENHRY and CDR2 SYGVKD. The CDR3 sequence: CAISDGEQGSYEQYF. DNA of the CDR3: TGTGCCATCAGTGACGGGGAACAAGGGTCCTACGAGCAGTACTTC.

J is TRBJ1-5 and V is TRBV27; 10 nucleotides align to TRBD1. Trimming at V came to 5 bases and at J to 0 bases, leaving 10 bases not matched to a gene. The CDR3 contains 18 residues. Germline CDR1 and CDR2: MNHEY and SMNVEV (reference sequence). The CDR3 spells CASSTGQGIPYSNQPQHF. The CDR3 DNA follows: TGTGCCAGCAGTACGGGACAGGGGATCCCATATAGCAATCAGCCCCAGCATTTT.

This clone turned up a few times. The chain has TRBV27 and TRBJ2-6; D is unclear. The CDR3 contains 15 residues. Trimming pared 3 bases from V and 4 bases from J, leaving 10 bases between. The germline V gene encodes CDR1 MNHEY and CDR2 SMNVEV (reference sequence). In DNA form, the CDR3 reads TGTGCCAGCAGTTTCGGCAGAGCGGGGGCCAACGTCCTGACTTTC. Translated, it gives CASSFGRAGANVLTF.

The J gene is TRBJ1-1, the V gene TRBV29-1; D remains ambiguous. The V gene's germline CDR1 is SQVTM and CDR2 ANQGSEA. V was cut by 4 bases and J by 1 base, with 7 bases left in between. There are 12 residues in the CDR3. The CDR3 loop reads CSVGGSNTEAFF. Here the CDR3 DNA reads TGCAGCGTTGGAGGGTCGAACACTGAAGCTTTCTTT.

The chain joins TRBV7-9 to TRBJ2-3; 7 positions match TRBD2. Germline CDR1 reads SEHNR; CDR2 reads FQNEAQ (reference sequence). The CDR3 covers 13 residues. J gave up 5 bases and V 5 bases, and 4 bases lay outside the gene matches. The CDR3 protein is CASSGGGIDTQYF. The DNA for the CDR3 is TGTGCCAGCAGCGGGGGGGGGATAGATACGCAGTATTTT.

The rearrangement uses TRBV5-1 and TRBJ1-6, with D tentatively TRBD1 (5 bases). The CDR3 has 15 amino acids. V dropped 0 bases and J dropped 6 bases, with 10 bases sitting between them. CDR1 is SGHRS and CDR2 is YFSETQ in the germline V gene. The CDR3 sequence is CASSLGQQSNSPLHF. In nucleotides, the CDR3 is TGCGCCAGCAGCTTGGGACAGCAAAGTAATTCACCCCTCCACTTT.

The chain links TRBV9 to TRBJ1-1; maybe TRBD1 (5 bases). Germline CDR1 SGDLS, CDR2 YYNGEE. This CDR3 is built from 12 residues. V lost 3 bases and J lost 9, with 12 bases in between. Here the CDR3 DNA reads TGTGCCAGCAGCGACGGGGGGGGTAAAGCTTTCTTT. Its protein is CASSDGGGKAFF.

The V and J genes are TRBV6-1 and TRBJ1-1, with a possible D match to TRBD1 (5 bases). V shed 6 bases and J shed 1 base, with 12 bases lying between them. This CDR3 is built from 14 residues. Germline CDR1 and CDR2: MNHNS and SASEGT. The CDR3 loop reads CASSHGDWNTEAFF. The CDR3 DNA follows: TGTGCCAGCAGCCATGGGGACTGGAACACTGAAGCTTTCTTT.

The V and J genes are TRBV5-8 and TRBJ2-1; the D gene is possibly TRBD1 (5 bases). The CDR3 covers 17 residues. The V end was cut by 0 bases, the J end by 0 bases, with 13 bases between. Germline CDR1 is SGHTS and CDR2 is YDEGEE. In DNA form, the CDR3 reads TGTGCCAGCAGCTTGGGCATACAGGCGAGCTCCTACAATGAGCAGTTCTTC. This codes for CASSLGIQASSYNEQFF.

This clone was seen a single time. V gene TRBV7-9 combines with J gene TRBJ2-3, with D unresolved. V gave up 7 bases and J gave up 5 bases, with 16 bases separating them. Germline V gene lookup returns CDR1 SEHNR and CDR2 FQNEAQ (reference sequence). This CDR3 comprises 14 residues. CDR3 amino acids: CASTPSVRGDTQYF. CDR3 coding DNA: TGTGCCAGCACCCCAAGCGTTCGTGGAGATACGCAGTATTTT.

This clone showed up just once. The rearrangement uses TRBV15 and TRBJ2-7; 7 positions agree with TRBD1. This CDR3 comprises 16 residues. V dropped 1 base and J dropped 1; count of bases not matched to a gene: 7. Germline lookup yields CDR1 LNHNV and CDR2 YYDKDF (reference sequence). As DNA, the CDR3 is TGTGCCACCAGCAGAGCGATACAGGGGAGTTCCTACGAGCAGTACTTC. Protein: CATSRAIQGSSYEQYF.

The gene calls are TRBV7-2 and TRBJ2-3; tentatively, D is TRBD2 (6 bases). The germline CDR1 and CDR2 sequences are SGHTA and FQGNSA. The ends were cut back, 5 bases at V and 4 bases at J, with 13 bases in the middle. CDR3 length: 14 residues. The CDR3 coding sequence is TGTGCCAGCAGCCCAAAGTGGAGGGCAGATACGCAGTATTTT. Its translation: CASSPKWRADTQYF.

V is TRBV9 and J is TRBJ1-5, with unresolved D. The CDR3 covers 13 residues. The germline V gene encodes CDR1 SGDLS and CDR2 YYNGEE. V lost 0 bases and J 3 bases, leaving 4 bases between the germline ends. As DNA, the CDR3 is TGTGCCAGCAGCGTAGGGCCCAATCAGCCCCAGCATTTT. This encodes CASSVGPNQPQHF.

The chain recombines TRBV4-1 with TRBJ1-6, with D unresolved. The CDR3 length is 17 residues. The germline gives CDR1 MGHRA, CDR2 YSYEKL. V lost 0 bases and J lost 0, with 9 bases in between. The CDR3 nucleotides read TGCGCCAGCAGCCAAGAACCCGCTAGCTCCTATAATTCACCCCTCCACTTT. Translated, it gives CASSQEPASSYNSPLHF.

This clone was detected once. The chain employs TRBV5-1 and TRBJ2-5, with D possibly TRBD1 on 6 matching bases. The CDR3 loop spans 15 amino acids. Germline V lookup: CDR1 SGHRS, CDR2 YFSETQ. V lost 0 bases to trimming and J lost 1 base, with 10 bases between them. The CDR3 region has the DNA TGCGCCAGCAGCTTGGCGGGACAATTCCAAGAGACCCAGTACTTC. Residues: CASSLAGQFQETQYF.

With regard to this clone: Compared with germline, one end of the junction differs, possibly owing to a read error. The CDR3 nucleotides are TGCGCCTGCAGCCCACCCGGCGGGCTAGCGGAACGCGAGCAGTACTTC. It codes for CACSPPGGLAEREQYF. The chain carries TRBV5-1 and TRBJ2-7; 7 bases match TRBD2. The CDR3 is made up of 16 amino acids. CDR1 is SGHRS, CDR2 YFSETQ, per germline.

This clone was observed once. The chain links TRBV10-3 to TRBJ2-1, with 7 bases lining up with TRBD2. The junction had 2 bases not matched to a gene; V was cut back by 0 bases and J by 3 bases. In germline, CDR1 is ENHRY, CDR2 SYGVKD. CDR3 size: 15 residues. In DNA, the CDR3 is TGTGCCATCAGTGAGTCGGCTAGCGGCTACAATGAGCAGTTCTTC. It yields the protein CAISESASGYNEQFF.